The T cell receptor beta chain described here comes from a study of technical replicates of blood from a few donors. The V and J ends lost 7 bases and 1 base respectively, with 13 bases between them. The length of the CDR3 is 14 residues. CDR1 SNHLY and CDR2 FYNNEI come from the germline V gene. The repertoire was sequenced with immunoSEQ multiplex PCR; TCRdb's copy has only in-frame clones and lacks some. The table records more than 65,000 clones, 80% to 90% of them present only once. Material for sequencing was PBMCs. The rearrangement links TRBV2 to TRBJ1-1; D possibly corresponds to TRBD1 (6 bases). This receptor was identified in a human donor in good health. Some clones in this sample may be carry-over from other donors' samples. In DNA, the CDR3 is TGTGCCAGCAACATAGGACAGCAGAACACTGAAGCTTTCTTT. It yields the protein CASNIGQQNTEAFF.